Given below is one TCR beta chain in context. The CDR3 consists of 17 residues. The germline gives CDR1 MRHNA, CDR2 SNTAGT. V lost 8 bases, J lost 0 bases, and 8 bases stayed unmatched. Per the authors' pipeline: Amplifying reference gene primers gave estimates of nucleated cell counts. The data were produced by immunoSEQ multiplex PCR, yet TCRdb's version contains in-frame clones alone and is incomplete. That table gives V, J and clone size, and the DNA gave D and trimming. The data contain about 250,000 clones, over 70% of them singletons. These data come from a study of blood T cell repertoires in COVID-19. Study at large: There were acute and convalescent COVID-19 samples, and they came from the United States, Italy and Spain. T cells, B-cell-depleted T cells, or PBMCs provided the cDNA or gDNA that served as material.

Material for sequencing was peripheral blood. The rearrangement uses TRBV6-4 and TRBJ2-6; 9 bases match TRBD1. The clonotype originates from a man aged 40-50 years with acute or convalescent COVID-19. CDR3 in DNA: TGTGCCAGCCGACAGGACAGGGGCACCTCTGGGGCCAACGTCCTGACTTTC. This translates into CASRQDRGTSGANVLTF.